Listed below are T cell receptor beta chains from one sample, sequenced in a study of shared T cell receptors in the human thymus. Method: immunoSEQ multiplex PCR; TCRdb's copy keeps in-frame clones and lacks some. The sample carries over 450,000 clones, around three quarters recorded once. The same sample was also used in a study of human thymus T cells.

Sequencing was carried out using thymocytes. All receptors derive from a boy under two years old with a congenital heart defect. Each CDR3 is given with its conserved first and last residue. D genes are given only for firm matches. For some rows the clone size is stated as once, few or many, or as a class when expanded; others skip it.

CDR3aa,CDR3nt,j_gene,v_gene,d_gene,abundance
CASSQLRTRGEQFF,TGCGCCAGCAGCCAATTGCGTACAAGAGGTGAGCAGTTCTTC,TRBJ2-1,TRBV4-3,-,few
CAWNPGLAGDIQYF,TGTGCCTGGAACCCGGGACTAGCGGGGGACATTCAGTACTTC,TRBJ2-4,TRBV30,TRBD2,-
CASSFREKDPGGRTEAFF,TGTGCCAGCAGCTTTAGGGAGAAAGACCCAGGGGGCCGCACTGAAGCTTTCTTT,TRBJ1-1,TRBV11-3,TRBD1,-
CASSPRLAGVPGSYNEQFF,TGTGCCAGCTCACCACGACTAGCGGGAGTACCAGGCTCCTACAATGAGCAGTTCTTC,TRBJ2-1,TRBV18,TRBD2,few
CASSCRDFSYEQYF,TGTGCCAGCAGCTGCCGGGACTTCTCCTACGAGCAGTACTTC,TRBJ2-7,TRBV11-3,-,-
CAWSVQGGFLAKNIQYF,TGTGCCTGGAGTGTACAGGGTGGATTTCTAGCCAAAAACATTCAGTACTTC,TRBJ2-4,TRBV30,-,-
CASSSLRGERTEAFF,TGTGCCAGCAGTTCCCTCAGGGGTGAACGGACTGAAGCTTTCTTT,TRBJ1-1,TRBV6-5,-,-
CASSLAEKQSSGNTIYF,TGTGCCAGCAGCTTGGCCGAAAAACAGAGCTCTGGAAACACCATATATTTT,TRBJ1-3,TRBV5-6,-,-
CASSQEGILAGASYNEQFF,TGCGCCAGCAGCCAAGAGGGGATCCTAGCGGGAGCCTCCTACAATGAGCAGTTCTTC,TRBJ2-1,TRBV4-1,TRBD2,-
CASSITGKRVNTEAFF,TGCGCCAGCAGCATTACAGGGAAAAGGGTGAACACTGAAGCTTTCTTT,TRBJ1-1,TRBV5-1,-,-
CASSLGTSGVLSSYNEQFF,TGTGCCAGCAGCTTAGGGACTAGCGGGGTACTGAGCTCCTACAATGAGCAGTTCTTC,TRBJ2-1,TRBV5-4,TRBD2,-
CASSPEARDSSSEETQYF,TGTGCCAGCTCACCAGAAGCCCGGGACAGTAGCTCCGAAGAGACCCAGTACTTC,TRBJ2-5,TRBV18,TRBD1,-
CASTSGTPSYEQYF,TGTGCCAGCACCTCCGGGACACCCTCCTACGAGCAGTACTTC,TRBJ2-7,TRBV28,-,few
CASSPPEQYF,TGCGCCAGCAGTCCGCCCGAGCAGTACTTC,TRBJ2-7,TRBV4-1,-,-
CASSPRANRVEEQYF,TGTGCCAGCAGCCCTAGGGCCAACAGGGTCGAGGAGCAGTACTTC,TRBJ2-7,TRBV11-3,-,-
CASSSGLVADTQYF,TGTGCCAGCAGCTCCGGACTAGTAGCAGATACGCAGTATTTT,TRBJ2-3,TRBV7-9,TRBD2,-
CASSPGTSLGEQYF,TGTGCCAGCAGCCCAGGTACTAGTTTAGGCGAGCAGTACTTC,TRBJ2-7,TRBV7-4,-,-
CASSQGYSERSLAKNIQYF,TGTGCCAGCAGCCAAGGTTATTCGGAGCGGAGCCTAGCCAAAAACATTCAGTACTTC,TRBJ2-4,TRBV4-2,-,-
CAISEGTDTYEQYF,TGTGCCATCAGTGAAGGGACAGACACCTACGAGCAGTACTTC,TRBJ2-7,TRBV10-3,TRBD1,-
CASSVVPILANFYNEQFF,TGTGCCAGCAGCGTAGTCCCCATACTAGCGAATTTTTACAATGAGCAGTTCTTC,TRBJ2-1,TRBV9,TRBD2,-
CASGLVTGLAGLGSYNEQFF,TGTGCTAGTGGTTTGGTAACGGGACTAGCGGGATTGGGGTCCTACAATGAGCAGTTCTTC,TRBJ2-1,TRBV12-5,TRBD2,-
CAWSVHRDRGYYGYTF,TGTGCCTGGAGTGTACACCGAGACAGGGGCTACTATGGCTACACCTTC,TRBJ1-2,TRBV30,TRBD1,-
CASSHGGLTYEQYF,TGTGCCAGCAGCCACGGGGGGCTCACCTACGAGCAGTACTTC,TRBJ2-7,TRBV14,-,-
CASKKIAGEGDEQFF,TGTGCCAGCAAGAAAATAGCGGGAGAGGGGGATGAGCAGTTCTTC,TRBJ2-1,TRBV28,TRBD2,-
CASSLRAEAKGTSGPYEQYF,TGTGCCAGCAGTTTAAGGGCGGAGGCCAAGGGGACTAGCGGACCCTACGAGCAGTACTTC,TRBJ2-7,TRBV27,TRBD2,-
CASGLVLGGPLRTEAFF,TGTGCTAGTGGTTTGGTATTGGGGGGTCCCCTGAGGACTGAAGCTTTCTTT,TRBJ1-1,TRBV12-5,-,-
CATSRISGLHLLTYEQYF,TGTGCCACCAGCAGAATTAGCGGGCTTCACCTCCTTACCTACGAGCAGTACTTC,TRBJ2-7,TRBV15,TRBD2,-
CASSPRRGFSYNEQFF,TGTGCCAGCAGCCCAAGGAGGGGATTTTCCTACAATGAGCAGTTCTTC,TRBJ2-1,TRBV11-3,-,-
CASSDTNLYQETQYF,TGCGCCAGCAGCGACACAAACCTGTACCAAGAGACCCAGTACTTC,TRBJ2-5,TRBV5-1,-,-